Listed below are T cell receptor beta chains from one sample, sequenced in a study of T-cell memory formation after mild COVID-19. TCRdb fed the 5' RACE reads into MiXCR, producing one record per CDR3 protein. The sample comprises 200,000 or so distinct CDR3 sequences, roughly 17% of which are singletons, and under 2.5% rests with the top ten. The sequenced sample was PBMCs or a T cell subset sorted from them (not recorded which). These receptors were collected from an adult woman who had mild COVID-19 (a few samples of this study predate the infection). Cell type and time point are not known. CDR3s leave out the opening cysteine and the closing phenylalanine or tryptophan.

V: TRBV5-1; J: TRBJ1-1; CDR3: ASSGDGNTEAF
V: TRBV3-1; J: TRBJ1-2; CDR3: ASSQEFSARGYT
V: TRBV30; J: TRBJ1-5; CDR3: AWSGSRGYGNQTQH
V: TRBV6-5; J: TRBJ2-5; CDR3: ASSLAGVETQY
V: TRBV5-6; J: TRBJ2-3; CDR3: ASSLDLVTQY
V: TRBV29-1; J: TRBJ2-5; CDR3: SVGGGIETQY
V: TRBV12-3/TRBV12-4; J: TRBJ2-7; CDR3: ASSFWTPYEQY
V: TRBV30; J: TRBJ2-2; CDR3: AWSPGLANTGELF
V: TRBV12-3/TRBV12-4; J: TRBJ2-3; CDR3: ASSSRPTSTDTQY
V: TRBV7-3; J: TRBJ2-1; CDR3: ASSLNGGSSYNEQF
V: TRBV20-1; J: TRBJ1-2; CDR3: SARLGGQEYYGYT
V: TRBV30; J: TRBJ2-1; CDR3: AWSVGMGGRTNEQF
V: TRBV5-1; J: TRBJ1-3; CDR3: ASSLSGLPSGNTIY
V: TRBV18; J: TRBJ2-7; CDR3: ASSPRDSQIYEQY
V: TRBV12-3/TRBV12-4; J: TRBJ2-6; CDR3: ASTLRSSGTNVLT
V: TRBV20-1; J: TRBJ1-3; CDR3: SAQVSAGTVNSGNTIY
V: TRBV6-5; J: TRBJ2-1; CDR3: ASSPFRGRNEQF
V: TRBV5-1; J: TRBJ2-4; CDR3: ASSLALAKNIQY
V: TRBV18; J: TRBJ2-1; CDR3: ASSLLAGPLNEQF
V: TRBV7-2; J: TRBJ2-2; CDR3: ASSLGSQANTGELF
V: TRBV5-1; J: TRBJ1-1; CDR3: ASTAGENTEAF
V: TRBV12-3/TRBV12-4; J: TRBJ1-1; CDR3: ASSLRVNTEDF
V: TRBV29-1; J: TRBJ2-1; CDR3: SVGQGVGEQF
V: TRBV7-2; J: TRBJ1-2; CDR3: ASSFSGQGNYGYT
V: TRBV7-6; J: TRBJ2-2; CDR3: ASSPGLTNTGELF
V: TRBV9; J: TRBJ2-3; CDR3: ASSLLQGSADTQY
V: TRBV15; J: TRBJ2-1; CDR3: ATSPTRRTSGLF
V: TRBV12-3/TRBV12-4; J: TRBJ1-2; CDR3: ASSPVGVYGYT
V: TRBV5-4; J: TRBJ2-1; CDR3: ASSLAGGGGNNEQF
V: TRBV6-2/TRBV6-3; J: TRBJ2-1; CDR3: ASSGPGTSGGYGQF
V: TRBV6-5; J: TRBJ2-7; CDR3: ASSTLSGGGSYEQY